The source of this T cell receptor beta chain is a study of T-cell memory formation after mild COVID-19. Study-wide points: Some responding clones appeared in pre-infection memory, suggesting cross-reactive memory joined. For second-wave clones that peaked at day 37, SARS-CoV-2 specificity went unverified. The CD4+ clones that contracted clustered mainly within CM and EM, and the CD8+ clones concentrated in EMRA.

Trimming took off 1 base at V and 1 base at J, with 11 bases between the two ends. Germline V gives CDR1 LGHNA, CDR2 YNFKEQ. The CDR3 totals 16 residues. Constant-segment primers were used for 5'RACE, and the resulting TCR alpha and TCR beta cDNA libraries carried sample barcodes and UMIs. Via MiXCR, TCRdb re-called the 5' RACE reads, giving one row per CDR3 protein. Of 70,000 to 100,000 distinct CDR3 sequences in the sample, more than 13% were seen once. As for this clonotype: Its antigen remains unknown.

The source is a man aged 18 to 29 who had mild COVID-19 (a few samples of this study predate the infection). Cell type and time point are not known. The chain carries TRBV4-2 and TRBJ1-5, with a possible D match to TRBD1 (6 bases). Sequencing was performed on PBMCs or a T cell subset sorted from them (not recorded which). The CDR3 here is CASSQAGATSNQPQHF. DNA of the CDR3: TGTGCCAGCAGCCAAGCAGGGGCGACAAGCAATCAGCCCCAGCATTTT.